The present T cell receptor beta chain was sequenced within a study of CD8 T cells in ankylosing spondylitis. Points from the study as a whole: There were earlier reports of some motif variants in reactive arthritis synovial fluid and blood. Ankylosing spondylitis blood seemed to carry a telltale TCR beta motif made of under ten highly homologous variants.

TCRdb called the 5' RACE reads again in MiXCR, with one record for every CDR3 protein. This sample carries 150,000 to 200,000 distinct CDR3 sequences, under 15% of them seen once, and the ten largest clones take approximately 10%. Germline V gene sequence: CDR1 DFQATT, CDR2 SNEGSKA (reference sequence). V shed 2 bases and J 0 bases; nucleotides not matched to a gene: 4. CDR3 length: 14 residues. This clonotype turned up a few times. Its antigen remains unidentified. The receptor's source is a female donor with ankylosing spondylitis or in good health (not recorded which). The rearrangement uses TRBV20-1 and TRBJ2-7, with 7 bases matching TRBD1. The sequenced material came from blood, either unsorted or a sorted T cell fraction (not recorded which). This CDR3 is CSARTGAFSYEQYF. DNA of the CDR3: TGCAGTGCTAGAACAGGGGCCTTCTCCTACGAGCAGTACTTC.